The sequence of this T cell receptor (beta chain) was determined in a study of blood T cell repertoires in COVID-19. Background on the study: Sites in the United States, Italy and Spain provided acute and convalescent COVID-19 samples. T cells, B-cell-depleted T cells, or PBMCs supplied cDNA or gDNA.

In the original analysis: Using reference gene primer amplification, nucleated cell counts were estimated. Sequencing used immunoSEQ multiplex PCR; TCRdb keeps in-frame clones, though not all of them. V and J calls and clone size are copied from that table; D and trimming were computed from the DNA. The sample has approximately 68,000 clones; around 83% are singletons. The CDR3 sequence is 15 residues long. The germline CDR1 and CDR2 sequences are SGHKS and YYEKEE (reference sequence). V was shortened by 4 bases and J by 2 bases, with 12 bases between the two germline ends. This clone was found a few times.

The chain is built from TRBV5-5 and TRBJ2-2, with no clear D. The sample consisted of peripheral blood. The clonotype was recovered from a woman aged 55-69 years with acute or convalescent COVID-19. CDR3 residues: CASSRGTANTGELFF. In DNA form, the CDR3 reads TGTGCCAGCAGCCGTGGAACAGCCAACACCGGGGAGCTGTTTTTT. Variable domain in full (rest from reference TRBV5-5 and TRBJ2-2): DAGVTQSPTHLIKTRGQQVTLRCSPISGHKSVSWYQQVLGQGPQFIFQYYEKEERGRGNFPDRFSARQFPNYSSELNVNALLLGDSALYLCASSRGTANTGELFFGEGSRLTVL.